This TCR beta chain was documented in a study of beta chain features in type 1 diabetes. At the level of the study: When patients were set against healthy donors, age, gender and cell yields were similar.

As concerns this clone: Its antigen is unknown.

Sequenced material consisted of expressed TCRB transcripts (all of the isolated RNA was reverse transcribed). The table came from immunoSEQ multiplex PCR; TCRdb's copy has only in-frame clones and leaves some out. The sample lists approximately 160,000 clones; roughly 60% were seen once. Broader study findings: Insertions were fewer and deletions more numerous at VDJ junctions in type 1 diabetes patients. Patients with Type 1 diabetes showed moderately but significantly shorter TCRB CDR3s in all four CD4+ subsets. High TCR expression in some cells could lead to their over-representation in cDNA sequencing.

The single heparinised draw taken from each donor contained approximately 100 mL of blood on average. The junction had 3 bases not matched to a gene; V was cut back by 3 bases and J by 5 bases. CDR1 KGHSH and CDR2 LQKENI come from the germline V gene. The CDR3 runs to 14 residues. The TCR comes from a man under 40 with type 1 diabetes. V and J are TRBV18 and TRBJ2-5; TRBD2 matches 10 bases. The specimen sequenced was naive CD4+ T cells from blood. CDR3 region: CASSPTSGSETQYF. Here the CDR3 DNA reads TGTGCCAGCTCACCGACTAGCGGGTCGGAGACCCAGTACTTC.